Listed here are 21 T cell receptor beta chains from one sample, sequenced in a study of T cell responses to AZD1222 COVID-19 vaccine (dated by TCRdb to the early 2020s). The library was built by means of the immunoSEQ multiplex PCR assay. TCRdb took over this immuneACCESS table, retaining in-frame rearrangements with V and J assigned. Such tables are incomplete; in checked studies, under half of the missing clones stem from an unresolved V gene, and the remainder is unexplained. This sample has 100,000 to 150,000 clones in its table, and about nine tenths of those were observed once. The ten largest account for 4% to 4.5% of the sample. What this sample's time point label stands for: baseline before first vaccination. The sequencing used peripheral blood, collected on day 0 of AZD1222 vaccination. The receptors originated from an adult in good health.

The chain couples TRBV3-1 (or the pseudogene TRBV3-2) to TRBJ2-1, with 7 bases fitting TRBD1. This CDR3 has 16 residues. V shed 0 bases, J shed 2 bases, and the junction held 4 bases outside the gene matches. Germline V lookup: CDR1 LGHDT, CDR2 YNNKEL (reference sequence). CDR3 nucleotide sequence: TGTGCCAGCAGCCAAGAGGGACAGCTCACCTACAATGAGCAGTTCTTC. Translating it yields CASSQEGQLTYNEQFF.

The V call is TRBV27, the J call TRBJ1-2; the match to TRBD1 covers 7 bases. Unmatched junction bases numbered 14, after V lost 8 bases and J lost 8 bases. The CDR3 length is 14 residues. Germline V gene lookup returns CDR1 MNHEY and CDR2 SMNVEV (reference sequence). This CDR3 reads CASGQGTAAGGYTF. In DNA, the CDR3 is TGTGCCAGCGGGCAAGGGACAGCAGCAGGGGGCTACACCTTC.

V usage is TRBV24-1 and J usage is TRBJ1-5, with D possibly being TRBD1 (5 bases). The CDR3 covers 12 residues. Germline-derived CDR1 and CDR2 are KGHDR and SFDVKD. Trimming took 3 bases from V and 9 from J, leaving 8 bases between them. CDR3 residues: CATSDGARPQHF. In nucleotides, the CDR3 is TGTGCCACCAGTGATGGGGCGAGGCCCCAGCATTTT.

The CDR3 nucleotides read TGTGCCAGCAGACAGGGGGGAATGAGCACAGATACGCAGTATTTT. Amino acid sequence: CASRQGGMSTDTQYF. V is TRBV11-2 and J is TRBJ2-3; 8 bases are shared with TRBD1. The CDR3 is 15 residues long. In germline, CDR1 is SGHAT, CDR2 FQNNGV. After removal of 6 bases from V and 0 bases from J, the junction contained 5 bases not matched to a gene.

This rearrangement joins TRBV2 to TRBJ2-1; D uncertain. The ends were cut back, 2 bases at V and 3 bases at J, with 2 bases in the middle. CDR3 size: 12 residues. Germline V gene lookup returns CDR1 SNHLY and CDR2 FYNNEI. Here the CDR3 DNA reads TGTGCCAGCAGTGAAAACTACAATGAGCAGTTCTTC. This translates into CASSENYNEQFF.

As to this clone: The sample carries other DNA sequences with the same CDR3. CDR3 nucleotides: TGTGCCAGCAGCTTATTTCGGACCCAAGAGACCCAGTACTTC. Translation gives CASSLFRTQETQYF. This chain connects TRBV7-9 to TRBJ2-5; D ambiguous. The CDR3 is made up of 14 amino acids. With 2 bases removed from V and 1 base from J, the gap between germline ends came to 8 bases. Germline CDR1 SEHNR, CDR2 FQNEAQ (reference sequence).

The CDR3 DNA reads as TGTGCCAGCTCCAGGGATAATGAAAAACTGTTTTTT. The encoded protein is CASSRDNEKLFF. The chain recombines TRBV25-1 with TRBJ1-4; tentatively, D is TRBD1 (5 bases). The CDR3 runs to 12 residues. Per the germline V gene, CDR1 is MGHDK and CDR2 is SYGVNS. Trimming cost V 8 bases and J 4 bases, with 8 bases left between them.

For the CDR3, the DNA is TGTGCCAGCCGACAAGAAAGGGCGAACACTGAAGCTTTCTTT. Amino acids: CASRQERANTEAFF. The chain has TRBV7-9 and TRBJ1-1; D unresolved. Trimming pared 8 bases from V and 1 base from J, leaving 14 bases between. CDR1 SEHNR and CDR2 FQNEAQ come from the germline V gene (reference sequence). The CDR3 runs to 14 residues.

The genes are TRBV6-5 and TRBJ1-4, with D perhaps matching TRBD1 (5 bases). Trimming left V 0 bases short and J 12 bases short, with 14 bases between. Germline-derived CDR1 and CDR2 are MNHEY and SVGAGI. This CDR3 region has 14 residues. The chain's CDR3 is CASSYSTAEDELFF. CDR3 nucleotide sequence: TGTGCCAGCAGTTACTCGACAGCGGAGGATGAACTGTTTTTT.

The chain recombines TRBV19 with TRBJ1-1; D ambiguous. CDR1 is LNHDA, CDR2 SQIVND, per germline (reference sequence). CDR3 length: 12 amino acids. V was shortened by 4 bases and J by 6 bases, with 9 bases between the two germline ends. CDR3 DNA: TGTGCCAGTAGTAATAAGGGCCCTGAAGCTTTCTTT. Its translation is CASSNKGPEAFF.

In its sample, this clone was seen once. The J gene is TRBJ1-3, the V gene TRBV7-8, with TRBD1 identical over 8 bases. V shed 3 bases and J 0 bases; nucleotides not matched to a gene: 13. The CDR3 is 19 residues long. The germline gives CDR1 SGHVS, CDR2 FQNEAQ. The CDR3 DNA reads as TGTGCCAGCAGCTTCGGACAGGGAGGGCACCTCAGCTCTGGAAACACCATATATTTT. Amino acid sequence: CASSFGQGGHLSSGNTIYF.

This clone was seen only once. J is TRBJ1-6 and V is TRBV19; TRBD1 matches at 9 bases. This CDR3 is 14 amino acids long. Trimming removed 6 bases from V and 8 bases from J; junction bases left unmatched: 5. CDR1 LNHDA and CDR2 SQIVND come from the germline V gene (reference sequence). This chain's CDR3 is CASRPGQGYSPLHF. The CDR3 DNA follows: TGTGCCAGTAGACCGGGACAGGGCTATTCACCCCTCCACTTT.

This chain joins TRBV4-1 and TRBJ2-1; 7 nucleotides align to TRBD2. Germline V gene lookup returns CDR1 MGHRA and CDR2 YSYEKL. V was clipped by 5 bases and J by 6 bases; unmatched bases: 10. The CDR3 loop spans 15 amino acids. The CDR3 DNA reads as TGCGCCAGCAGCTCCCGGGGGGTTCAAGGCAATGAGCAGTTCTTC. Protein product: CASSSRGVQGNEQFF.

This clone appeared once. The chain is built from TRBV7-3 and TRBJ2-1; TRBD2 aligns across 9 bases. J gave up 8 bases and V 5 bases, and 13 bases lay outside the gene matches. This CDR3 contains 16 residues. Per the germline V gene, CDR1 is SGHTA and CDR2 is FQGTGA. This CDR3 reads CASSPTGGAGGYEQFF. DNA of the CDR3: TGTGCCAGCAGCCCCACCGGGGGAGCGGGAGGTTATGAGCAGTTCTTC.

J is TRBJ1-2 and V is TRBV5-5, with TRBD1 matching over 10 bases. The CDR3 contains 16 residues. Germline CDR1 is SGHKS and CDR2 is YYEKEE (reference sequence). The ends lost 0 bases at V and 5 bases at J; junction bases unmatched: 7. The CDR3 loop reads CASSLEGTGVGYGYTF. CDR3 nucleotide sequence: TGTGCCAGCAGCTTGGAGGGGACAGGGGTTGGGTATGGCTACACCTTC. The entire variable domain, with the rest obtained from reference TRBV5-5 and TRBJ1-2, is as follows: DAGVTQSPTHLIKTRGQQVTLRCSPISGHKSVSWYQQVLGQGPQFIFQYYEKEERGRGNFPDRFSARQFPNYSSELNVNALLLGDSALYLCASSLEGTGVGYGYTFGSGTRLTVV.

The chain uses TRBV3-1 (or the pseudogene TRBV3-2) and TRBJ2-2; 9 bases map to TRBD2. V was pared by 4 bases and J by 0 bases, with 3 bases of the junction left unmatched. Germline V gene lookup returns CDR1 LGHDT and CDR2 YNNKEL (reference sequence). The CDR3 totals 16 residues. In DNA, the CDR3 is TGTGCCAGCAGCCCTCTAGCGGGATCGAACACCGGGGAGCTGTTTTTT. Protein sequence: CASSPLAGSNTGELFF.

This clone was counted a few times. The J gene is TRBJ2-7, the V gene TRBV5-1; D is tentatively TRBD1 or TRBD2 (6 bases each). V was shortened by 4 bases and J by 2 bases, with 22 bases between the two germline ends. The CDR3 totals 17 residues. CDR1 is SGHRS, CDR2 YFSETQ, per germline. CDR3: CASSHSAGHYSPYEQYF. The CDR3 DNA reads TGCGCCAGCAGCCACTCTGCGGGACATTATTCTCCCTACGAGCAGTACTTC.

The chain is built from TRBV28 and TRBJ1-1; D call uncertain. Trimming stripped 5 bases from V and 1 base from J, with 14 bases between. Germline values: CDR1 MDHEN, CDR2 SYDVKM. This CDR3 contains 15 residues. CDR3 sequence: CASSPASAANTEAFF. The CDR3 DNA reads as TGTGCCAGCAGTCCAGCCTCGGCAGCGAACACTGAAGCTTTCTTT.

The V call is TRBV9, the J call TRBJ1-2; D gene ambiguous. CDR1 is SGDLS, CDR2 YYNGEE, per germline. The CDR3 consists of 11 residues. V was shortened by 6 bases and J by 3 bases, with 6 bases between the two germline ends. The CDR3 DNA sequence: TGTGCCAGCAATGGTGACTATGGCTACACCTTC. Its translation is CASNGDYGYTF.

The CDR3 DNA follows: TGTGCCAGCAGTTTTGACTCGGGACCCAGCTACAATGAGCAGTTCTTC. Translating gives CASSFDSGPSYNEQFF. The V gene is TRBV6-6, the J gene TRBJ2-1, with D tentatively TRBD1 or TRBD2 (5 bases each). The germline gives CDR1 MNHNY, CDR2 SVGAGI (reference sequence). The CDR3 contains 16 residues. V lost 4 bases and J lost 3, with 16 bases in between.

This clone was found once. The chain joins TRBV19 to TRBJ2-7, with 8 bases lining up with TRBD1. V shed 4 bases and J 0 bases; nucleotides not matched to a gene: 5. Germline CDR1 and CDR2: LNHDA and SQIVND (reference sequence). There are 15 residues in the CDR3. CDR3 sequence reads: CASSTGQVLSYEQYF. The CDR3, as DNA: TGTGCCAGTAGTACGGGACAGGTCCTCTCCTACGAGCAGTACTTC.